This TCR beta chain comes out of a study of patients and donors after allogeneic stem cell transplantation. This clonotype was found a few times. With 5 bases clipped from V and 5 bases from J, the junction kept 6 bases outside the gene matches. This CDR3 spans 13 amino acids. Germline assignment: CDR1 DFQATT and CDR2 SNEGSKA (reference sequence). TCRdb reanalysed the RT-PCR reads using MiXCR and keeps one entry per CDR3 protein. The sample records hundreds of thousands of distinct CDR3 sequences, roughly 38% being singletons. The sequenced sample consisted of blood, either unsorted or a sorted T cell fraction (not recorded which). This clonotype was obtained from a human donor who was either an allogeneic HSCT recipient or a stem cell or donor lymphocyte infusion donor (not recorded which). It is not recorded whose cells these are; they may come from a transplant donor. The chain joins TRBV20-1 to TRBJ1-5; 7 bases agree with TRBD1. The DNA for the CDR3 is TGCAGTGCTGAGAGACAGGGACATCAGCCCCAGCATTTT. Its translation is CSAERQGHQPQHF.